The clone carrying this T cell receptor beta chain has just a few counts. No antigen is known for it. This record comes from a study of identical twins. Regarding the study as a whole: Insertion counts were lower in abundant cord blood beta clonotypes, a trend that memory repertoires did not show. Analyses based on zero insertions could be partly confounded by invariant MAIT and iNKT cells. Conclusions came from cross-sectional statistical analysis, not from following the same donors.

cDNA carried unique molecular identifiers, and a universal primer site was added by template switching. TCRdb called the 5' RACE reads again in MiXCR, with one record for every CDR3 protein. The sample contains some 710,000 distinct CDR3 sequences, around 5.7% of which appear only once. Germline CDR1 and CDR2: MNHEY and SVGEGT. There are 16 residues in the CDR3. V lost 0 bases to trimming and J lost 0 bases, with 9 bases between them. Specimen: naive T cells sorted from blood. The origin of this receptor is a man younger than 35 in good health. The J gene is TRBJ2-1, the V gene TRBV6-2 or TRBV6-3, with D tentatively TRBD2 (5 bases). The CDR3 loop is CASSYSWTYSYNEQFF. CDR3 sequence (DNA): TGTGCCAGCAGTTACTCGTGGACTTACTCCTACAATGAGCAGTTCTTC.